The rows below give T cell receptor beta chains drawn from one sample of a study of Tregs in tolerant kidney transplant recipients. TCRdb keeps only in-frame clones here, not all; method: immunoSEQ multiplex PCR. The table lists 81,000 or so clones, roughly 90% of them singletons. This sample comprised CD4+ T cells from blood (PBMCs), obtained 24 months after the transplant. The receptors were sampled from a human patient who received a combined kidney and bone marrow transplant. Some of the T cells might come from the graft donor. The CDR3 runs from the conserved cysteine through the conserved F or W. The order of the fields is V gene, J gene, CDR3 protein.

TRBV5-6	TRBJ1-5	CASSLSQGAGQPQHF
TRBV5-1	TRBJ2-7	CASSLITTSVSYEQYF
TRBV7-9	TRBJ2-2	CASSLGTSGWRGTGELFF
TRBV19	TRBJ2-7	CASSTQFKAYEQYF
TRBV30	TRBJ1-2	CAWSAGSTYGYTF
TRBV11-3	TRBJ1-2	CASSPYLGQGPNYGYTF
TRBV2	TRBJ1-1	CASGWDRGNTEAFF
TRBV27	TRBJ2-2	CASSSPHRGQDTGELFF
TRBV7-9	TRBJ2-7	CASSLIRGTGDYEQYF
TRBV7-2	TRBJ2-7	CASSLTGTGGYEQYF
TRBV4-1	TRBJ1-1	CASSQRTGAPNTEAFF
TRBV19	TRBJ1-2	CASSIEWRGYTF
TRBV10-3	TRBJ2-3	CAISPDRGTDTQYF
TRBV19	TRBJ2-4	CASNNGTAAKNIQYF
TRBV7-6	TRBJ1-1	CASSSIYRDSNTEAFF
TRBV5-6	TRBJ2-3	CASSPSWRPRGDTQYF
TRBV7-2	TRBJ1-2	CASSLGTGNYGYTF
TRBV30	TRBJ1-3	CAWSVFVADSGNTIYF
TRBV7-9	TRBJ2-1	CASSLVAGTFIYEQFF
TRBV7-6	TRBJ2-7	CASSSGTPNEQYF
TRBV5-1	TRBJ1-3	CASSLSGSGNTIYF
TRBV4-1	TRBJ1-2	CASSRRAENNYGYTF
TRBV5-1	TRBJ2-7	CASSLAAGVGEQYF
TRBV5-5	TRBJ2-7	CASSLGQSSYEQYF
TRBV4-1	TRBJ2-7	CASSQVGGGHHEQYF
TRBV14	TRBJ2-3	CASSLGGVDTQYF
TRBV28	TRBJ2-6	CASSLEGANGANVLTF
TRBV19	TRBJ1-5	CASSPGSKAQHF
TRBV9	TRBJ1-4	CASSVGDRGTNEKLFF
TRBV5-4	TRBJ2-1	CASSLRLVRNEQFF
TRBV19	TRBJ2-3	CASTGGTFTDTQYF
TRBV27	TRBJ1-4	CASSLLGTVNEKLFF
TRBV10-3	TRBJ2-2	CAIRGEAVGATGELFF
TRBV11-1	TRBJ1-1	CASSLGVNTEAFF
TRBV11-2	TRBJ1-1	CASRHQGRSTEAFF
TRBV11-2	TRBJ2-3	CASSLDPSGGERGTQYF
TRBV10-3	TRBJ2-7	CAISPRTGGLYEQYF
TRBV7-2	TRBJ2-3	CASSKEPTSDTQYF
TRBV7-2	TRBJ2-7	CASSLGAGADYEQYF
TRBV6-1	TRBJ1-2	CASTLSPANYGYTF
TRBV29-1	TRBJ2-2	CSVVGGRYGGELFF
TRBV7-2	TRBJ2-3	CASRDRGRTDTQYF
TRBV5-1	TRBJ2-5	CASRLAGETQYF
TRBV5-4	TRBJ2-2	CASSLMLAGDTGELFF
TRBV29-1	TRBJ2-2	CSVKLAGRTGELFF
TRBV18	TRBJ1-6	CASSPRTGESSPLHF
TRBV19	TRBJ1-2	CASSLGTDYGYTF
TRBV7-9	TRBJ1-1	CASSRNTEAFF
TRBV7-2	TRBJ2-5	CASRRRTVGETQYF
TRBV27	TRBJ2-1	CASSSNRGAYNEQFF
TRBV29-1	TRBJ1-1	CSVERYAGMNTEAFF
TRBV7-9	TRBJ2-7	CASSPRTEYSYEQYF
TRBV11-3	TRBJ1-1	CASSSSWTPNTEAFF
TRBV7-9	TRBJ1-6	CASSLGRDSPLHF
TRBV10-3	TRBJ1-1	CAISDPSGDNMNTEAFF
TRBV6-5	TRBJ2-7	CASSYELGQTYEQYF
TRBV11-1	TRBJ2-2	CASRGWVGGPATGELFF
TRBV7-2	TRBJ2-7	CASSFQTGGAYEQYF